Below, one T cell receptor beta chain is given with its context. Its antigen remains unidentified. These data come from a study of cytomegalovirus exposure and HLA in healthy donors. Study at large: Unique TCRs from HLA-typed donors, about 85 million of them, were held in an early data release. Study-level findings and limits: The authors listed 150 or so TCR beta chains as cytomegalovirus-associated. Later analysis suggested most CMV-associated TCR beta chains were HLA-restricted.

The J segment lost 8 bases and the V segment lost 3 bases, leaving 9 bases of the junction unmatched. The CDR3 totals 14 residues. Germline loops: CDR1 SEHNR, CDR2 FQNEAQ (reference sequence). The study ran its PCR with 60 Vbeta and 13 Jbeta primers. Using immunoSEQ multiplex PCR, the repertoire was profiled, and TCRdb retains in-frame clones only, with some absent. The repertoire holds approximately 93,000 clones, with roughly 79% as singletons. The clonotype was recovered from a woman aged 40 to 49 in good health and CMV-seronegative. Material: PBMCs. The V and J genes are TRBV7-9 and TRBJ1-1; 7 positions agree with TRBD1. CDR3 sequence reads: CASSFPGQQREAFF. The CDR3 nucleotides are TGTGCCAGCAGCTTCCCGGGACAGCAAAGGGAAGCTTTCTTT.